Listed here are 28 T cell receptor beta chains from one sample, sequenced in a study of vaccination effects on CD4 cells after COVID-19. Generated by immunoSEQ multiplex PCR, the TCRdb table keeps only in-frame clones and is missing some. Of about 54,000 clones listed, 80% to 85% are singletons. For these receptors, no antigen is known. Viral peptide pools were used in the ViraFEST assay to expand antigen-specific CD4+ T cells, and sequencing came afterward. Subsequent to a culture period of about ten days, CD4+ T cells were isolated. The material sequenced was CD4+ T cells from PBMCs cultured with HCoV-229E spike peptides, taken before COVID-19 vaccination. Receptors were obtained from a human donor who received a COVID-19 vaccine.

The sample holds a few counts of this clone. The chain carries TRBV5-6 and TRBJ2-7; D unresolved. The CDR3 spans 13 residues. Germline V CDR1 and CDR2: SGHDT, YYEEEE. Trimming pared 0 bases from V and 4 bases from J, leaving 8 bases between. The CDR3 reads CASSLDYGYEQYV. The CDR3 region has the DNA TGTGCCAGCAGCTTGGATTACGGATACGAGCAGTACGTC.

This clone has a handful of counts. This sequence joins TRBV2 and TRBJ1-6; the match to TRBD1 covers 9 bases. This CDR3 is built from 14 residues. Germline V gives CDR1 SNHLY, CDR2 FYNNEI. Trimming at V came to 6 bases and at J to 7 bases, leaving 4 bases not matched to a gene. CDR3 sequence reads: CASREQGANSPLHF. The DNA of the CDR3 is TGTGCCAGCAGAGAACAGGGGGCAAATTCACCCCTCCACTTT.

This chain links TRBV14 with TRBJ1-2, with D maybe TRBD1 (5 bases). The ends were cut back, 5 bases at V and 5 bases at J, with 21 bases in the middle. The CDR3 contains 16 residues. CDR1 is SGHDN, CDR2 FVKESK, per germline. CDR3 amino acids: CASSSNRDLGLYGYTF. Written as DNA, the CDR3 is TGTGCCAGCAGCTCGAACCGGGACCTCGGCCTGTATGGCTACACCTTC.

This clone was detected once. This chain links TRBV24-1 with TRBJ1-2; no clear D. The germline V gene has CDR1 KGHDR and CDR2 SFDVKD. The ends were cut back, 9 bases at V and 2 bases at J, with 12 bases in the middle. This CDR3 has 13 residues. CDR3 loop: CATSPDRNYGYTF. The CDR3, as DNA: TGTGCCACCTCACCGGACCGCAACTATGGCTACACCTTC.

The chain joins TRBV3-1 (or the pseudogene TRBV3-2) to TRBJ1-3; D is undetermined. The germline gives CDR1 LGHDT, CDR2 YNNKEL (reference sequence). The CDR3 contains 15 residues. Trimming removed 6 bases from V and 0 bases from J, with 12 bases in between. The CDR3 DNA reads as TGTGCCAGCAGTCGAGACGGAAGCTCTGGAAACACCATATATTTT. Protein product: CASSRDGSSGNTIYF.

The chain has TRBV6-1 and TRBJ1-3; D remains ambiguous. Trimming stripped 0 bases from V and 6 bases from J, with 3 bases between. Germline CDR1 MNHNS, CDR2 SASEGT. The CDR3 has 12 amino acids. DNA for the CDR3: TGTGCCAGCAGTGAAGCCCTAAACACCATATATTTT. This encodes CASSEALNTIYF.

The rearrangement links TRBV28 to TRBJ1-2, with D unresolved. Deletions cut 4 bases from V and 5 bases from J, with 8 bases between. CDR3 length: 12 residues. Germline V gene lookup returns CDR1 MDHEN and CDR2 SYDVKM. CDR3 bases: TGTGCCAGCAGTTCATCTCGATATGGCTACACCTTC. It specifies CASSSSRYGYTF.

This clone was recorded only once. The rearrangement links TRBV24-1 to TRBJ1-1; TRBD1 agrees at 8 bases. The length of the CDR3 is 16 residues. V shed 3 bases, J shed 4 bases, and the junction held 9 bases outside the gene matches. CDR1 and CDR2 from the germline V gene are KGHDR and SFDVKD. The CDR3 DNA reads TGTGCCACCAGTGATCCCCGACAGGGGAGGGGCACTGAAGCTTTCTTT. Protein: CATSDPRQGRGTEAFF.

The J gene is TRBJ1-3, the V gene TRBV18; possible D gene TRBD1, 6 bases. CDR1 and CDR2 from the germline V gene are KGHSH and LQKENI. V lost 9 bases and J 2 bases, leaving 14 bases between the germline ends. This CDR3 region has 14 residues. For the CDR3, the DNA is TGTGCCAGTCGACAGGCCTATCCTGGAAACACCATATATTTT. As protein: CASRQAYPGNTIYF.

This clone has only one observation. The V call is TRBV7-2, the J call TRBJ1-2; possible D gene TRBD1, 6 bases. Germline-derived CDR1 and CDR2 are SGHTA and FQGNSA. The CDR3 length is 14 residues. Trimming cost V 3 bases and J 1 base, with 9 bases left between them. The CDR3 sequence: CASSFDRNNYGYTF. The DNA of the CDR3 is TGTGCCAGCAGCTTCGACAGGAATAACTATGGCTACACCTTC.

The chain combines TRBV7-2 with TRBJ1-2; D may be TRBD1 (5 bases). Germline-derived CDR1 and CDR2 are SGHTA and FQGNSA. The V and J ends lost 1 base and 8 bases respectively, with 14 bases between them. This CDR3 is built from 14 residues. The CDR3 sequence is CASSLGGFGEGYTF. CDR3 nucleotides: TGTGCCAGCAGCTTAGGGGGGTTCGGGGAAGGCTACACCTTC.

The chain employs TRBV28 and TRBJ1-2; D is perhaps TRBD1 (5 bases). CDR3 size: 12 residues. Germline V gene data show CDR1 as MDHEN and CDR2 as SYDVKM. V lost 6 bases to trimming and J lost 5 bases, with 10 bases between them. The CDR3 is CASRPGGYGYTF. The CDR3 coding sequence is TGTGCCAGCAGGCCGGGGGGGTATGGCTACACCTTC.

The chain couples TRBV14 to TRBJ1-2; D is uncertain. Trimming left V 5 bases short and J 3 bases short, with 13 bases between. CDR3 length: 14 residues. Germline V gene data show CDR1 as SGHDN and CDR2 as FVKESK. The CDR3 DNA reads as TGTGCCAGCAGCGGGTTAGGGCAGTACTATGGCTACACCTTC. Its translation is CASSGLGQYYGYTF.

The chain links TRBV7-2 to TRBJ1-1; tentatively, D is TRBD1 (6 bases). Trimming shortened V by 4 bases and J by 0 bases, and 12 bases separated the two germline ends. The CDR3 sequence is 15 residues long. Germline CDR1 SGHTA, CDR2 FQGNSA. The CDR3 coding sequence is TGTGCCAGCAGCTCCGAGGCAGGGGTGAACACTGAAGCTTTCTTT. Protein product: CASSSEAGVNTEAFF.

This clone has just a few counts. This chain uses TRBV6-6 with TRBJ2-2, with TRBD1 identical over 7 bases. Per the germline V gene, CDR1 is MNHNY and CDR2 is SVGAGI (reference sequence). Trimming at V came to 6 bases and at J to 1 base, leaving 2 bases not matched to a gene. The CDR3 loop spans 14 amino acids. CDR3 DNA: TGTGCCAGCAGACGACAGGGGAACACCGGGGAGCTGTTTTTT. Residues: CASRRQGNTGELFF.

J is TRBJ2-7 and V is TRBV6-1; D gene uncertain. This CDR3 comprises 12 residues. Trimming left V 2 bases short and J 4 bases short, with 6 bases between. Looked up from germline, CDR1 is MNHNS and CDR2 is SASEGT. This chain's CDR3 is CASSENRYEQYV. In nucleotides, the CDR3 is TGTGCCAGCAGTGAAAACAGATACGAGCAGTACGTC.

The V gene is TRBV7-2, the J gene TRBJ1-5; D ambiguous. This CDR3 comprises 15 residues. The germline V and J ends were trimmed by 2 bases and 6 bases, with 14 bases remaining between them. Germline CDR1 reads SGHTA; CDR2 reads FQGNSA. The CDR3 bases are TGTGCCAGCAGCTTACGTATAGGAGGACTTCAGCCCCAGCATTTT. It is translated as CASSLRIGGLQPQHF.

The rearrangement uses TRBV19 and TRBJ1-5; D remains ambiguous. The V end lost 3 bases, the J end lost 2 bases, and 11 bases lay between the germline ends. The CDR3 runs to 15 residues. CDR1 is LNHDA, CDR2 SQIVND, per germline (reference sequence). CDR3 bases: TGTGCCAGTAGTATCACCGGGAGGGGCAATCAGCCCCAGCATTTT. This sequence encodes CASSITGRGNQPQHF.

The genes are TRBV28 and TRBJ2-5; no clear D gene. Trimming pared 5 bases from V and 9 bases from J, leaving 13 bases between. The length of the CDR3 is 12 residues. The germline V gene has CDR1 MDHEN and CDR2 SYDVKM. The CDR3 reads CASSLLLGAQYF. CDR3 DNA: TGTGCCAGCAGTCTCCTCCTTGGTGCCCAGTACTTC.

The rearrangement joins TRBV5-1 to TRBJ2-3; possibly TRBD2 for D (6 bases). Trimming removed 4 bases at V and 4 bases at J, with 19 bases between. This CDR3 spans 16 amino acids. Germline lookup yields CDR1 SGHRS and CDR2 YFSETQ. CDR3 sequence: CASSVNLGGYADTQYF. The CDR3 nucleotides are TGCGCCAGCAGCGTGAACCTCGGGGGTTACGCAGATACGCAGTATTTT. Combining the CDR3 with reference TRBV5-1 and TRBJ2-3 gives the whole variable domain KAGVTQTPRYLIKTRGQQVTLSCSPISGHRSVSWYQQTPGQGLQFLFEYFSETQRNKGNFPGRFSGRQFSNSRSEMNVSTLELGDSALYLCASSVNLGGYADTQYFGPGTRLTVL.

The chain employs TRBV3-1 (or the pseudogene TRBV3-2) and TRBJ2-1, with TRBD1 as a possible D gene (6 bases). The V and J ends lost 0 bases and 6 bases respectively, with 12 bases between them. The CDR3 spans 15 residues. Germline V gene sequence: CDR1 LGHDT, CDR2 YNNKEL (reference sequence). The CDR3: CASSQDWDNGNEQFF. The DNA for the CDR3 is TGTGCCAGCAGCCAAGATTGGGACAACGGCAATGAGCAGTTCTTC.

The rearrangement uses TRBV7-2 and TRBJ1-4; D uncertain. The length of the CDR3 is 14 residues. The germline CDR1 and CDR2 sequences are SGHTA and FQGNSA. V shed 5 bases and J shed 8 bases, with 15 bases lying between them. CDR3 in amino acids: CASSLRGFGEKLFF. The CDR3 region has the DNA TGTGCCAGCAGCCTTCGGGGATTCGGAGAAAAACTGTTTTTT.

In this sample, this clone turned up a few times. The chain joins TRBV2 to TRBJ1-5; D possibly corresponds to TRBD1 (6 bases). Trimming cost V 5 bases and J 7 bases, with 18 bases left between them. The CDR3 extends over 15 amino acids. The germline V gene encodes CDR1 SNHLY and CDR2 FYNNEI. CDR3 region: CASSQGAGEVQPQHF. CDR3 coding DNA: TGTGCCAGCAGTCAAGGGGCAGGGGAAGTACAGCCCCAGCATTTT.

This sequence joins TRBV6-5 and TRBJ1-1, with D possibly being TRBD1 (5 bases). This CDR3 contains 14 residues. The germline V gene encodes CDR1 MNHEY and CDR2 SVGAGI. Trimming stripped 7 bases from V and 1 base from J, with 13 bases between. This CDR3 reads CASKRGGENTEAFF. The CDR3, as DNA: TGTGCCAGCAAACGCGGAGGGGAGAACACTGAAGCTTTCTTT.

The chain joins TRBV5-8 to TRBJ2-4, with 10 nucleotides matching TRBD2. This CDR3 has 18 residues. Trimming cost V 7 bases and J 1 base; bases outside gene matches: 14. Germline CDR1 and CDR2: SGHTS and YDEGEE. CDR3 loop: CASPVGLAVFVAKNIQYF. The DNA of the CDR3 is TGTGCCAGCCCGGTTGGACTAGCGGTCTTTGTGGCCAAAAACATTCAGTACTTC.

The J gene is TRBJ2-5, the V gene TRBV3-1 (or the pseudogene TRBV3-2), with no clear D. The V gene's germline CDR1 is LGHDT and CDR2 YNNKEL (reference sequence). V was pared by 0 bases and J by 0 bases, with 8 bases between. The CDR3 length is 15 residues. CDR3 protein: CASSQERQDQETQYF. CDR3 in DNA: TGTGCCAGCAGCCAAGAAAGGCAGGACCAAGAGACCCAGTACTTC.

The chain joins TRBV9 to TRBJ2-3; 9 bases fit TRBD1. The CDR3 extends over 16 amino acids. Looked up from germline, CDR1 is SGDLS and CDR2 is YYNGEE. Trimming took 3 bases from V and 4 from J; bases not matched to a gene: 9. CDR3 region: CASSATPTGGADTQYF. In DNA form, the CDR3 reads TGTGCCAGCAGCGCAACCCCGACAGGGGGAGCAGATACGCAGTATTTT. Together with reference TRBV9 and TRBJ2-3, the CDR3 gives the full variable domain: DSGVTQTPKHLITATGQRVTLRCSPRSGDLSVYWYQQSLDQGLQFLIQYYNGEERAKGNILERFSAQQFPDLHSELNLSSLELGDSALYFCASSATPTGGADTQYFGPGTRLTVL.

The chain joins TRBV7-2 to TRBJ2-1, with TRBD2 as a possible D gene (7 bases). The germline V gene encodes CDR1 SGHTA and CDR2 FQGNSA. The length of the CDR3 is 16 residues. V was pared by 2 bases and J by 5 bases, with 16 bases between. In DNA form, the CDR3 reads TGTGCCAGCAGCTTATATCGGGGGGCCTGGAACAATGAGCAGTTCTTC. Translating it yields CASSLYRGAWNNEQFF.